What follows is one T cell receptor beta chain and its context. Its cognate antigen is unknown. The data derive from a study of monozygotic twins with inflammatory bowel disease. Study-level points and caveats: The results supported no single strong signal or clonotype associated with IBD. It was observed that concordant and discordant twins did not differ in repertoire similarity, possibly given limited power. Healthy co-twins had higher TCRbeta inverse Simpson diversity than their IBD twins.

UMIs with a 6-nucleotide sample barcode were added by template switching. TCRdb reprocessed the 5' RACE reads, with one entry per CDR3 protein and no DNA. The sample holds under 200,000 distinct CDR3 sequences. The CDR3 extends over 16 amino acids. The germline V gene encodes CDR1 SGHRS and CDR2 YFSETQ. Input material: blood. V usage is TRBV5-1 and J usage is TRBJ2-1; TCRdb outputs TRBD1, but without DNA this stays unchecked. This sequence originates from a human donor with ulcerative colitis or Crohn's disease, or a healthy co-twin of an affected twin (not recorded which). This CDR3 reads CASSSSQGATWNEQFF.